Listed here are 22 T cell receptor beta chains from one sample, sequenced in a study of cytomegalovirus exposure and HLA in healthy donors (dated by TCRdb to about 2017). Libraries were constructed by the immunoSEQ multiplex PCR assay. The multiplex PCR relied on a mix of 60 forward primers for TCR Vbeta segments and 13 reverse primers for TCR Jbeta segments. Here the immuneACCESS table is served through TCRdb, limited to in-frame sequences with V and J called. Missing clones are a known gap in these copies; in checked studies unresolved V genes cover under half, and the rest lacks a known reason. The sample yields some 130,000 clones; 80% were counted once. The top ten clonotypes cover 1% of the sample. The sequenced sample consisted of PBMCs. The receptors here all came from a man aged 40-49 years in good health and CMV-seronegative.

The rearrangement links TRBV5-1 to TRBJ2-3, with D perhaps matching TRBD2 (5 bases). The CDR3 length is 13 residues. Looked up from germline, CDR1 is SGHRS and CDR2 is YFSETQ. V was trimmed by 7 bases and J by 1 base, leaving 10 bases between them. The DNA for the CDR3 is TGCGCCAGCGAAGCGGAGGGCACAGATACGCAGTATTTT. This sequence encodes CASEAEGTDTQYF.

The rearrangement links TRBV28 to TRBJ1-6; maybe TRBD1 (5 bases). V was cut by 7 bases and J by 7 bases, with 8 bases left in between. The CDR3 sequence is 12 residues long. Germline V CDR1 and CDR2: MDHEN, SYDVKM. CDR3 nucleotides: TGTGCCAGCACAGGGAACAATTCACCCCTCCACTTT. It codes for CASTGNNSPLHF.

The chain couples TRBV2 to TRBJ1-4; 7 bases are a match to TRBD1. The germline gives CDR1 SNHLY, CDR2 FYNNEI. CDR3 length: 15 residues. Trimming took 3 bases from V and 7 from J; bases not matched to a gene: 8. The CDR3 coding sequence is TGTGCCAGCAGTGACCGGGACAGTGGGGGTGAAAAACTGTTTTTT. This translates into CASSDRDSGGEKLFF.

This chain links TRBV5-1 with TRBJ1-3, with D perhaps matching TRBD1 (5 bases). Looked up from germline, CDR1 is SGHRS and CDR2 is YFSETQ. This CDR3 is 15 amino acids long. Trimming took off 3 bases at V and 0 bases at J, with 10 bases between the two ends. Here the CDR3 reads CASSWQGSSGNTIYF. The CDR3 region has the DNA TGCGCCAGCAGCTGGCAGGGTTCCTCTGGAAACACCATATATTTT.

The chain uses TRBV28 and TRBJ2-7; D gene uncertain. Looked up from germline, CDR1 is MDHEN and CDR2 is SYDVKM. V gave up 5 bases and J gave up 2 bases, with 13 bases separating them. The CDR3 spans 14 residues. The CDR3 loop reads CASSNPSRTYEQYF. In nucleotides, the CDR3 is TGTGCCAGCAGTAATCCTAGTCGAACCTACGAGCAGTACTTC.

The V gene is TRBV19, the J gene TRBJ2-5, with 9 bases matching TRBD1. Germline V gives CDR1 LNHDA, CDR2 SQIVND (reference sequence). The CDR3 has 16 residues. J was trimmed by 3 bases and V by 2 bases; bases with no gene match: 7. In DNA form, the CDR3 reads TGTGCCAGTAGTATAAGGACAGGGGACTTTAAAGAGACCCAGTACTTC. Amino acids: CASSIRTGDFKETQYF.

The chain has TRBV15 and TRBJ2-2, with 9 positions matching TRBD1. This CDR3 contains 15 residues. CDR1 and CDR2 from the germline V gene are LNHNV and YYDKDF (reference sequence). The ends lost 1 base at V and 3 bases at J; junction bases unmatched: 0. The CDR3 DNA sequence: TGTGCCACCAGCAGAGGGACAGGGGACACCGGGGAGCTGTTTTTT. Residues: CATSRGTGDTGELFF.

V usage is TRBV5-4 and J usage is TRBJ2-5, with 12 bases identical to TRBD2. Germline V gives CDR1 SGHNT, CDR2 YYREEE (reference sequence). The CDR3 is made up of 15 amino acids. J lost 3 bases, V lost 0 bases, and 0 bases had no gene match. As DNA, the CDR3 is TGTGCCAGCAGCTTGGGACTAGCGGGGGAAGAGACCCAGTACTTC. This encodes CASSLGLAGEETQYF. Filled out from reference TRBV5-4 and TRBJ2-5, the complete variable domain reads ETGVTQSPTHLIKTRGQQVTLRCSSQSGHNTVSWYQQALGQGPQFIFQYYREEENGRGNFPPRFSGLQFPNYSSELNVNALELDDSALYLCASSLGLAGEETQYFGPGTRLLVL.

This sequence joins TRBV6-1 and TRBJ2-3; D might be TRBD2 (5 bases). CDR1 is MNHNS and CDR2 is SASEGT in the germline V gene. Trimming shortened V by 4 bases and J by 2 bases, and 13 bases separated the two germline ends. This CDR3 is built from 15 residues. The chain's CDR3 is CASSGRVTPTDTQYF. The CDR3 DNA reads TGTGCCAGCAGTGGGCGGGTCACCCCCACAGATACGCAGTATTTT.

V is TRBV29-1 and J is TRBJ1-5; D not resolved. The germline V gene encodes CDR1 SQVTM and CDR2 ANQGSEA. The CDR3 extends over 13 amino acids. V was shortened by 7 bases and J by 4 bases, with 14 bases between the two germline ends. The CDR3 loop is CSAGQQANQPQHF. CDR3 sequence (DNA): TGCAGCGCAGGTCAACAAGCAAATCAGCCCCAGCATTTT.

A single count supports this clone. This rearrangement joins TRBV6-5 to TRBJ1-3; no clear D gene. The CDR3 is 14 residues long. Per germline, CDR1 MNHEY and CDR2 SVGAGI. V was trimmed by 3 bases and J by 1 base, leaving 7 bases between them. CDR3 coding DNA: TGTGCCAGCAGTTATACGGGATCTGGAAACACCATATATTTT. It yields the protein CASSYTGSGNTIYF.

The chain recombines TRBV18 with TRBJ2-7, with a weak D call TRBD1 (5 bases). This CDR3 has 16 residues. Trimming pared 3 bases from V and 0 bases from J, leaving 15 bases between. CDR1 is KGHSH, CDR2 LQKENI, per germline. This CDR3 is CASSPQGQEYSYEQYF. CDR3 DNA: TGTGCCAGCTCACCTCAGGGCCAGGAGTACTCCTACGAGCAGTACTTC.

This sequence joins TRBV5-6 and TRBJ1-6, with D possibly being TRBD1 (5 bases). Germline V gene data show CDR1 as SGHDT and CDR2 as YYEEEE. Trimming removed 1 base from V and 9 bases from J, with 20 bases in between. The CDR3 covers 17 residues. CDR3 bases: TGTGCCAGCAGCTTGTGGCCGCCGGGACTTGAGCCTTCACCCCTCCACTTT. Its translation is CASSLWPPGLEPSPLHF.

The rearrangement links TRBV7-8 to TRBJ1-5; the D gene is possibly TRBD1 (5 bases). Germline-derived CDR1 and CDR2 are SGHVS and FQNEAQ. V was pared by 3 bases and J by 3 bases, with 9 bases between. CDR3 length equals 14 residues. The CDR3 sequence: CASSFQGTNQPQHF. As DNA, the CDR3 is TGTGCCAGCAGCTTCCAGGGAACCAATCAGCCCCAGCATTTT.

The rearrangement uses TRBV10-3 and TRBJ1-1; no definite D call. V dropped 0 bases and J dropped 7 bases, with 9 bases sitting between them. The CDR3 loop spans 13 amino acids. Germline loops: CDR1 ENHRY, CDR2 SYGVKD. The CDR3 DNA sequence: TGTGCCATCAGTGAGTCGGAGGGTAATGAAGCTTTCTTT. Its protein is CAISESEGNEAFF.

This clone was seen a few times. J is TRBJ1-4 and V is TRBV5-8; D is undetermined. The CDR3 loop spans 16 amino acids. The V and J ends lost 1 base and 6 bases respectively, with 16 bases between them. The V gene's germline CDR1 is SGHTS and CDR2 YDEGEE. The DNA of the CDR3 is TGTGCCAGCAGCTTGAAGACGGACTATCTCCATGAAAAACTGTTTTTT. Translated: CASSLKTDYLHEKLFF.

The chain combines TRBV28 with TRBJ1-4, with 7 nucleotides matching TRBD1. The germline V gene has CDR1 MDHEN and CDR2 SYDVKM. J was trimmed by 0 bases and V by 2 bases; bases with no gene match: 3. This CDR3 spans 16 amino acids. CDR3 DNA sequence: TGTGCCAGCAGTTTACCCCAGGGGGCAACTAATGAAAAACTGTTTTTT. It encodes CASSLPQGATNEKLFF. Variable domain in full (rest from reference TRBV28 and TRBJ1-4): DVKVTQSSRYLVKRTGEKVFLECVQDMDHENMFWYRQDPGLGLRLIYFSYDVKMKEKGDIPEGYSVSREKKERFSLILESASTNQTSMYLCASSLPQGATNEKLFFGSGTQLSVL.

The CDR3 DNA reads as TGTGCCAGCAGTCAGACAGGGGGTTATAATTCACCCCTCCACTTT. Its translation is CASSQTGGYNSPLHF. The gene calls are TRBV25-1 and TRBJ1-6; TRBD1 agrees at 9 bases. Germline CDR1 and CDR2: MGHDK and SYGVNS. The ends lost 5 bases at V and 4 bases at J; junction bases unmatched: 3. This CDR3 region has 15 residues.

The rearrangement joins TRBV18 to TRBJ1-2; 7 bases agree with TRBD1. The germline gives CDR1 KGHSH, CDR2 LQKENI. This CDR3 has 15 residues. With V trimmed by 6 bases and J by 4 bases, 11 bases remained unmatched. In DNA form, the CDR3 reads TGTGCCAGCTCTCCCAACCAGGGGGAGGTCTATGGCTACACCTTC. It codes for CASSPNQGEVYGYTF.

The rearrangement joins TRBV30 to TRBJ2-1; 8 bases map to TRBD2. V was pared by 8 bases and J by 1 base, with 4 bases of the junction left unmatched. Germline V gives CDR1 GTSNPN, CDR2 SVGIG (reference sequence). CDR3 length equals 13 residues. The CDR3 loop reads CARGGDSYNEQFF. The DNA for the CDR3 is TGTGCCCGGGGGGGCGATTCCTACAATGAGCAGTTCTTC.

CDR3 loop: CASSLGGGLAGETQYF. The CDR3 DNA reads TGTGCCAGCAGCTTGGGGGGGGGACTAGCGGGAGAGACCCAGTACTTC. The genes are TRBV5-4 and TRBJ2-5, with 12 bases fitting TRBD2. The germline V gene encodes CDR1 SGHNT and CDR2 YYREEE (reference sequence). The J segment lost 4 bases and the V segment lost 0 bases, leaving 4 bases of the junction unmatched. CDR3 length: 16 residues.

J is TRBJ2-5 and V is TRBV13; 9 bases are a match to TRBD2. CDR3 size: 14 residues. The germline V gene encodes CDR1 PRHDT and CDR2 FYEKMQ (reference sequence). Trimming at V came to 5 bases and at J to 4 bases, leaving 5 bases not matched to a gene. The CDR3 is CASSVSGSGETQYF. The CDR3 DNA follows: TGTGCCAGCAGCGTTAGCGGGAGCGGAGAGACCCAGTACTTC.